The 22 T cell receptor beta chains given below trace back to one sample, sequenced in a study of Tregs in tolerant kidney transplant recipients. The table came from immunoSEQ multiplex PCR; TCRdb's copy has only in-frame clones and leaves some out. The sample's table shows over 45,000 clones. Sequencing was performed on CD4+ T cells from blood, taken before the transplant. These receptors all come from a human donor who received a combined kidney and bone marrow transplant.

Turning to this clone: The read terminates 3 residues ahead of where the CDR3 ends, so the germline J gene completes it. This chain joins TRBV19 and TRBJ2-5; D is perhaps TRBD2 (6 bases). Germline V gene sequence: CDR1 LNHDA, CDR2 SQIVND (reference sequence). This CDR3 contains 16 residues. Trimming took 9 bases from V and 3 from J, leaving 23 bases between them. The CDR3 bases that were read are TGTGCCAGCAGAAGTCGTGGGGGGATCGCAAAAGAGACC. Translation: CASRSRGGIAKET. The whole CDR3 sequence reads CASRSRGGIAKETQYF.

Remarks on this clone: The read stops 3 residues short of the end of the CDR3; the missing end is completed from the germline J gene. The chain employs TRBV18 and TRBJ2-5, with 9 nucleotides matching TRBD1. With 1 base clipped from V and 5 bases from J, the junction kept 8 bases outside the gene matches. Germline values: CDR1 KGHSH, CDR2 LQKENI. The CDR3 spans 16 residues. The part of the CDR3 DNA that was read is TGTGCCAGCTCACCACAGGGACAGGGTGCTAGTGAGACC. Amino acid sequence: CASSPQGQGASET. From start to end, the CDR3 is CASSPQGQGASETQYF.

On this clone itself: The CDR3 end lies 3 residues beyond the end of the read and is filled in from the germline J gene. The chain uses TRBV2 and TRBJ2-1; 7 bases match TRBD2. The CDR3 is 15 residues long. V was pared by 3 bases and J by 3 bases, with 5 bases of the junction left unmatched. Germline V lookup: CDR1 SNHLY, CDR2 FYNNEI. CDR3 bases read: TGTGCCAGCAGTGATGTAAGCGGGGACTACAATGAG. This codes for CASSDVSGDYNE. The full CDR3 protein reads CASSDVSGDYNEQFF.

Comments on this clone: Read data end 3 residues before the CDR3 end; the end is taken from the germline J gene. The chain combines TRBV30 with TRBJ2-7; D is perhaps TRBD1 or TRBD2 (5 bases each). Germline V gene data show CDR1 as GTSNPN and CDR2 as SVGIG (reference sequence). V lost 5 bases and J 6 bases, leaving 14 bases between the germline ends. This CDR3 contains 12 residues. The CDR3 DNA, read in part, is TGTGCCTGGTGTCCGGGAAGGGGCGAG. Protein: CAWCPGRGE. The full CDR3 is CAWCPGRGEQYF.

Details on this clone: At one boundary the junction diverges from the germline segment, which might be a read error. The CDR3 extends 3 residues past the end of the read, so its final part is completed from the germline J gene. The J gene is TRBJ2-7, the V gene TRBV4-2, with TRBD2 matching 9 bases. CDR3 length equals 15 residues. Germline CDR1 and CDR2: LGHNA and YNFKEQ. The CDR3 here is CASSQSLAGSYEQYF. The DNA read from the CDR3 is TGCGCCAGCAGCCAATCGCTAGCGGGGTCCTACGAG.

Concerning this clone: The read ends 3 residues early relative to the CDR3; the germline J gene fills the gap. The rearrangement links TRBV18 to TRBJ2-1; 9 bases agree with TRBD2. Germline V gene data show CDR1 as KGHSH and CDR2 as LQKENI. Losses at the gene ends were 2 bases for V and 3 bases for J; bases not matched to a gene: 2. CDR3 length equals 15 residues. The covered CDR3 bases are TGTGCCAGCTCACCAGTTAGCGGGAGCTACAATGAG. Encoded protein: CASSPVSGSYNE. The entire CDR3 reads CASSPVSGSYNEQFF.

In regard to this clone: The sequenced fragment ends 3 residues before the CDR3 boundary, so the rest is inferred from the germline J gene. The chain is built from TRBV5-1 and TRBJ2-3, with 14 nucleotides matching TRBD2. This CDR3 is 17 amino acids long. Trimming took 4 bases from V and 2 from J; bases not matched to a gene: 6. Germline V gene sequence: CDR1 SGHRS, CDR2 YFSETQ. CDR3 residues: CASSTTSGRASTDTQYF. CDR3 bases read: TGCGCCAGCAGCACGACTAGCGGGAGGGCGTCCACAGATACG.

As regards this clone: The DNA ends 3 residues before the CDR3 does, and the rest of the CDR3 is filled in from the germline J gene. The chain combines TRBV19 with TRBJ1-1, with D possibly being TRBD1 (6 bases). Germline lookup yields CDR1 LNHDA and CDR2 SQIVND (reference sequence). The CDR3 extends over 15 amino acids. The V end was cut by 4 bases, the J end by 7 bases, with 19 bases between. CDR3 in amino acids: CASSRRKGVGFEAFF. CDR3 DNA (partial): TGTGCCAGTAGTAGACGCAAGGGGGTTGGATTTGAA.

As for this clone: The read ends 3 residues before the CDR3 terminus; that terminus is restored from the germline J gene. V and J are TRBV18 and TRBJ1-2; 7 nucleotides align to TRBD1. Germline lookup yields CDR1 KGHSH and CDR2 LQKENI. The CDR3 is 17 amino acids. V was pared by 4 bases and J by 0 bases, with 11 bases of the junction left unmatched. CDR3 amino acids: CASSHGPPGQTNYGYTF. The DNA read from the CDR3 is TGTGCCAGCTCACATGGCCCCCCGGGACAGACTAACTATGGC.

With respect to this clone: The read is 3 residues too short to cover the CDR3 end, so that end is filled in from the germline J gene. The chain is built from TRBV5-1 and TRBJ2-1; the match to TRBD2 covers 10 bases. V was clipped by 4 bases and J by 4 bases; unmatched bases: 8. The CDR3 sequence is 16 residues long. CDR1 SGHRS and CDR2 YFSETQ come from the germline V gene. CDR3 DNA, as far as it was read: TGCGCCAGCAGCAACTCAGCGGGAGGGAAATACAATGAG. Translating gives CASSNSAGGKYNE. The entire CDR3 is CASSNSAGGKYNEQFF.

Remarks on this clone: The read ends 3 residues early relative to the CDR3; the germline J gene fills the gap. J is TRBJ1-1 and V is TRBV7-3; possible D gene TRBD1, 5 bases. The CDR3 has 14 residues. From germline, CDR1 is SGHTA and CDR2 FQGTGA. V was pared by 0 bases and J by 7 bases, with 12 bases between. The CDR3 sequence: CASSLTAGAVEAFF. The covered CDR3 bases are TGTGCCAGCAGCTTAACGGCTGGGGCAGTTGAA.

Comments on this clone: The read finishes 3 residues shy of the CDR3 end, and the germline J gene is used to complete it. The rearrangement links TRBV19 to TRBJ2-7; the match to TRBD1 covers 8 bases. The CDR3 extends over 13 amino acids. The germline V gene encodes CDR1 LNHDA and CDR2 SQIVND (reference sequence). The trim removed 3 bases at V and 4 bases at J, leaving 2 bases unmatched. The CDR3 reads CASSMTGEYEQYF. The covered CDR3 bases are TGTGCCAGTAGTATGACAGGGGAGTACGAG.

With regard to this clone: The CDR3 is cut off 3 residues early in the read; its end comes from the germline J gene. The chain joins TRBV13 to TRBJ2-1; D not resolved. Trimming stripped 5 bases from V and 4 bases from J, with 15 bases between. This CDR3 region has 15 residues. Germline V gene lookup returns CDR1 PRHDT and CDR2 FYEKMQ (reference sequence). The CDR3 loop is CASSPTWAEYNEQFF. Partial CDR3 DNA: TGTGCCAGCAGCCCCACATGGGCTGAGTACAATGAG.

CDR3 sequence reads: CASSPEERIPYEQYF. The CDR3 bases that were read are TGTGCCAGCTCACCCGAGGAGCGGATACCTTACGAG. The chain has TRBV18 and TRBJ2-7; D is perhaps TRBD2 (5 bases). Read sequence stops 3 residues before the CDR3 end, and the germline J gene provides the missing end. This CDR3 is built from 15 residues. Germline V gene sequence: CDR1 KGHSH, CDR2 LQKENI. V was cut by 3 bases and J by 4 bases, with 16 bases left in between.

About this clone itself: The missing CDR3 end, 3 residues past where the read stops, is filled in from the germline J gene. V and J are TRBV19 and TRBJ2-5, with D maybe TRBD1 (6 bases). The germline CDR1 and CDR2 sequences are LNHDA and SQIVND (reference sequence). The CDR3 covers 14 residues. V was shortened by 5 bases and J by 4 bases, with 14 bases between the two germline ends. The CDR3 sequence is CASSQLRGLETQYF. The CDR3 bases that were read are TGTGCCAGTAGTCAATTAAGGGGGTTAGAGACC.

Details on this clone: The CDR3 goes on 3 residues after the read ends, and that part is filled in from the germline J gene. The genes are TRBV7-2 and TRBJ2-5, with 7 bases matching TRBD1. The junction had 4 bases not matched to a gene; V was cut back by 1 base and J by 2 bases. The CDR3 totals 15 residues. CDR1 SGHTA and CDR2 FQGNSA come from the germline V gene. The CDR3 is CASSLVTGAQETQYF. The CDR3 DNA, read in part, is TGTGCCAGCAGCTTAGTTACAGGGGCACAAGAGACC. Drawing the rest from reference TRBV7-2 and TRBJ2-5, the complete variable domain is GAGVSQSPSNKVTEKGKDVELRCDPISGHTALYWYRQSLGQGLEFLIYFQGNSAPDKSGLPSDRFSAERTGGSVSTLTIQRTQQEDSAVYLCASSLVTGAQETQYFGPGTRLLVL.

As concerns this clone: The sequenced fragment ends 3 residues before the CDR3 boundary, so the rest is inferred from the germline J gene. The gene calls are TRBV29-1 and TRBJ1-1; 7 bases line up with TRBD1. Losses at the gene ends were 7 bases for V and 0 bases for J; bases not matched to a gene: 2. CDR3 length equals 12 residues. CDR1 is SQVTM, CDR2 ANQGSEA, per germline. CDR3: CSAGQMNTEAFF. The CDR3 DNA, read in part, is TGCAGCGCGGGACAGATGAACACTGAA.

Details on this clone: Read coverage stops 3 residues before the CDR3 terminus; the germline J gene supplies the remainder. V usage is TRBV7-2 and J usage is TRBJ2-7, with TRBD2 identical over 12 bases. This CDR3 is 15 amino acids long. Trimming removed 5 bases from V and 4 bases from J; junction bases left unmatched: 6. Germline lookup yields CDR1 SGHTA and CDR2 FQGNSA. The CDR3 protein is CASSTRTSGAYEQYF. The CDR3 bases that were read are TGTGCCAGCAGCACCCGGACTAGCGGGGCGTACGAG.

On this clone: The CDR3 goes on 3 residues after the read ends, and that part is filled in from the germline J gene. The chain employs TRBV20-1 and TRBJ2-7; 7 nucleotides line up with TRBD1. Losses at the gene ends were 0 bases for V and 5 bases for J; bases not matched to a gene: 13. The CDR3 has 16 amino acids. In germline, CDR1 is DFQATT, CDR2 SNEGSKA (reference sequence). The CDR3 loop is CSARDELRGRANEQYF. The sequenced CDR3 bases are TGCAGTGCTAGAGATGAGCTGAGGGGGCGCGCGAACGAG.

A remark on this clone: The read ends 3 residues early relative to the CDR3; the germline J gene fills the gap. The V call is TRBV18, the J call TRBJ1-1, with no clear D. The CDR3 is made up of 13 amino acids. Germline CDR1 and CDR2: KGHSH and LQKENI. The DNA read from the CDR3 is TGTGCCAGCTCACCACCGAGCAGGTCCGAA. Protein sequence: CASSPPSRSE. The whole CDR3 protein reads CASSPPSRSEAFF.

Details on this clone: The CDR3 extends 3 residues past the end of the read, so its final part is completed from the germline J gene. The rearrangement links TRBV18 to TRBJ1-4, with 8 bases lining up with TRBD1. Per the germline V gene, CDR1 is KGHSH and CDR2 is LQKENI. This CDR3 spans 15 amino acids. V dropped 3 bases and J dropped 8; count of bases not matched to a gene: 8. The covered CDR3 bases are TGTGCCAGCTCACCCTCGACAGGGGAAAAAGAAAAA. Translating gives CASSPSTGEKEK. The full CDR3 protein reads CASSPSTGEKEKLFF.

With respect to this clone: The read stops 3 residues short of the end of the CDR3; the missing end is completed from the germline J gene. This sequence joins TRBV2 and TRBJ2-7, with D maybe TRBD1 (6 bases). From germline, CDR1 is SNHLY and CDR2 FYNNEI. Trimming left V 0 bases short and J 4 bases short, with 13 bases between. The CDR3 sequence is 15 residues long. CDR3 protein: CASSEASGTLYEQYF. Incomplete CDR3 DNA: TGTGCCAGCAGTGAAGCGTCCGGGACACTATACGAG. The variable domain in full, with the rest retrieved from reference TRBV2 and TRBJ2-7, is EPEVTQTPSHQVTQMGQEVILRCVPISNHLYFYWYRQILGQKVEFLVSFYNNEISEKSEIFDDQFSVERPDGSNFTLKIRSTKLEDSAMYFCASSEASGTLYEQYFGPGTRLTVT.